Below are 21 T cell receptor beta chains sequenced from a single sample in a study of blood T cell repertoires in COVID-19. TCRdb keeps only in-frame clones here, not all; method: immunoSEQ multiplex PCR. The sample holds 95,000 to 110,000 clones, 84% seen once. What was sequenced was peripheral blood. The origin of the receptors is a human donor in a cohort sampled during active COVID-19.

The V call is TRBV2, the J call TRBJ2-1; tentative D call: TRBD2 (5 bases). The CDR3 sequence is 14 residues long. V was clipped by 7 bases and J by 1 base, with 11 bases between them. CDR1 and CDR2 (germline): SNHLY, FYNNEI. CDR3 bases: TGTGCCAGCACGGGAATTGGTTCCTACAATGAGCAGTTCTTC. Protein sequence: CASTGIGSYNEQFF.

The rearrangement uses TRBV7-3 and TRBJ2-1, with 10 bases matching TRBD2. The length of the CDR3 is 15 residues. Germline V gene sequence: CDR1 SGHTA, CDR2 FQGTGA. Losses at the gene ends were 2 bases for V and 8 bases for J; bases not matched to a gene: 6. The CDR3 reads CASSLGLAGEDEQFF. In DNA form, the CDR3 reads TGTGCCAGCAGCTTAGGGCTAGCGGGAGAGGATGAGCAGTTCTTC.

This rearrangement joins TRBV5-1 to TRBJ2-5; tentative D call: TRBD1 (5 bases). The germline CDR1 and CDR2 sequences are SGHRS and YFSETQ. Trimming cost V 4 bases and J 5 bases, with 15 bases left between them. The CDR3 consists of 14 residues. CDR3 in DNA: TGCGCCAGCAGCCTCCAGGCGGCAGGGGAGACCCAGTACTTC. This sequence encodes CASSLQAAGETQYF.

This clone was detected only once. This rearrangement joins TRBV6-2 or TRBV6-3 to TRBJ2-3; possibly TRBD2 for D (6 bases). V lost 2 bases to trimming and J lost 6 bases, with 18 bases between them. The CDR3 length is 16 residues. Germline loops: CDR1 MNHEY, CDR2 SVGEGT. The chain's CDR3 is CASSYPGSDLSDTQYF. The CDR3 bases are TGTGCCAGCAGTTACCCCGGGAGCGACCTCTCGGATACGCAGTATTTT.

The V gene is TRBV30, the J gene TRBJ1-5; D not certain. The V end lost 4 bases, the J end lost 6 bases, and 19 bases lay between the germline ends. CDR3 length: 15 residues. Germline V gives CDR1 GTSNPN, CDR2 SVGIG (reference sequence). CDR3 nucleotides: TGTGCCTGGACAGGTGCACCCGGCCCCGGTCAGCCCCAGCATTTT. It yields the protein CAWTGAPGPGQPQHF. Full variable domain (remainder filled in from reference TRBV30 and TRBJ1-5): SQTIHQWPATLVQPVGSPLSLECTVEGTSNPNLYWYRQAAGRGLQLLFYSVGIGQISSEVPQNLSASRPQDRQFILSSKKLLLSDSGFYLCAWTGAPGPGQPQHFGDGTRLSIL.

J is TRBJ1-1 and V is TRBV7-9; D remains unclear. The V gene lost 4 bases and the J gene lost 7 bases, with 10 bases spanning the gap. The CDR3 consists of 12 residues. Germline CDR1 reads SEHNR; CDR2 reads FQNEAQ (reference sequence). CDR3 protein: CASSSQQYEAFF. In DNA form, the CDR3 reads TGTGCCAGCAGCTCACAGCAATATGAAGCTTTCTTT.

CDR3 sequence (DNA): TGTGCCAGCACCATGGGACTAGCGGGAGCCTACGAGCAGTACGTC. The encoded protein is CASTMGLAGAYEQYV. The rearrangement links TRBV6-6 to TRBJ2-7, with 14 bases lining up with TRBD2. With 7 bases clipped from V and 2 bases from J, the junction kept 4 bases outside the gene matches. The CDR3 sequence is 15 residues long. Germline CDR1 MNHNY, CDR2 SVGAGI (reference sequence).

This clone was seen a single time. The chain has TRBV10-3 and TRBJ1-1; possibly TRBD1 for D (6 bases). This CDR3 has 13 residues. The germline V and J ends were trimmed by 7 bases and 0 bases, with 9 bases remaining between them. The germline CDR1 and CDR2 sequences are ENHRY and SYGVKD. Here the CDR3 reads CAIIGQLNTEAFF. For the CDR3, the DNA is TGTGCCATCATCGGACAGCTGAACACTGAAGCTTTCTTT.

CDR3 in amino acids: CASTITGTGAGEQFF. The CDR3 DNA reads TGTGCCAGTACTATTACCGGGACAGGTGCTGGTGAGCAGTTCTTC. The chain joins TRBV19 to TRBJ2-1; 8 bases line up with TRBD1. CDR3 size: 15 residues. After removal of 7 bases from V and 9 bases from J, the junction contained 14 bases not matched to a gene. Germline V gene data show CDR1 as LNHDA and CDR2 as SQIVND (reference sequence).

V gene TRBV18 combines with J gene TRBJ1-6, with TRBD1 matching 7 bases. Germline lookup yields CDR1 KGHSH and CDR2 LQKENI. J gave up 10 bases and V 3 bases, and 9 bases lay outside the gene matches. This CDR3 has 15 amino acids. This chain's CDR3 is CASSPQGVLGSPLHF. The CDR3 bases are TGTGCCAGCTCACCCCAGGGGGTATTAGGCTCACCCCTCCACTTT. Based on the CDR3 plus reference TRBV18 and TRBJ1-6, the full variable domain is NAGVMQNPRHLVRRRGQEARLRCSPMKGHSHVYWYRQLPEEGLKFMVYLQKENIIDESGMPKERFSAEFPKEGPSILRIQQVVRGDSAAYFCASSPQGVLGSPLHFGNGTRLTVT.

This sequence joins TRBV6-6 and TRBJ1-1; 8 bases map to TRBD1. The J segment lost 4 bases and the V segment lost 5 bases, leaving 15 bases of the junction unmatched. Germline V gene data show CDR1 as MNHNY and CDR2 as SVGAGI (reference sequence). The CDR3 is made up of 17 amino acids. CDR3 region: CASSRLRTGLWATEAFF. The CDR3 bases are TGTGCCAGCAGTCGTTTGCGGACAGGGCTTTGGGCCACTGAAGCTTTCTTT.

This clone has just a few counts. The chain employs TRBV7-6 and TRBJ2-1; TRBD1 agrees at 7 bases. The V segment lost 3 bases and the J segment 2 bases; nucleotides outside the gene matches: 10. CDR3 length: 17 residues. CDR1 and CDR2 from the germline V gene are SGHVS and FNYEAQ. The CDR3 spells CASSLIGGSQPYNEQFF. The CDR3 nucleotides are TGTGCCAGCAGCTTGATAGGGGGCTCACAACCCTACAATGAGCAGTTCTTC.

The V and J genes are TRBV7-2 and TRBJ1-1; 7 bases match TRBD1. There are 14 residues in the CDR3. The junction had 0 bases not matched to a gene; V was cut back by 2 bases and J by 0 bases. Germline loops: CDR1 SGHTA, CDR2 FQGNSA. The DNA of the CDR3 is TGTGCCAGCAGCTTACAGGGGGTGAACACTGAAGCTTTCTTT. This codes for CASSLQGVNTEAFF.

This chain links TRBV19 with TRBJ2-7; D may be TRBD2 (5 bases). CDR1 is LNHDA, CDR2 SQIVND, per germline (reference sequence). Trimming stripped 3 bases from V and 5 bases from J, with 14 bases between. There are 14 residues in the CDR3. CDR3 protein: CASSIDGVINEQYF. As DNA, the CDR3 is TGTGCCAGTAGTATTGACGGGGTAATAAACGAGCAGTACTTC. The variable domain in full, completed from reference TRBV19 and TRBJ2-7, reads DGGITQSPKYLFRKEGQNVTLSCEQNLNHDAMYWYRQDPGQGLRLIYYSQIVNDFQKGDIAEGYSVSREKKESFPLTVTSAQKNPTAFYLCASSIDGVINEQYFGPGTRLTVT.

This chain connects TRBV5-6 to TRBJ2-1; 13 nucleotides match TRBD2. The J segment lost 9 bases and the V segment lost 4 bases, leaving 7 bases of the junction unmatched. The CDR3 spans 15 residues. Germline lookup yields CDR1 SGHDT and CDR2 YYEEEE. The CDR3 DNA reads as TGTGCCAGCAGCCAACTAGCGGGAGGGCCTCTTGAGCAGTTCTTC. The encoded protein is CASSQLAGGPLEQFF.

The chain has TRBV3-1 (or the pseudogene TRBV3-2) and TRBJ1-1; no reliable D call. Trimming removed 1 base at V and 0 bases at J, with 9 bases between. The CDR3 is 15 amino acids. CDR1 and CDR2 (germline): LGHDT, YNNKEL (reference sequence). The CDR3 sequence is CASSQGAVMNTEAFF. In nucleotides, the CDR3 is TGTGCCAGCAGCCAAGGTGCAGTCATGAACACTGAAGCTTTCTTT.

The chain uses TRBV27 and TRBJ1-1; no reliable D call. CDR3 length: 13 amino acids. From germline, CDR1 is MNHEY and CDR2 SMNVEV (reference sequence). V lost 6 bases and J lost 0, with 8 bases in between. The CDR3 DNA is TGTGCCAGCAGGTATTTTATGAACACTGAAGCTTTCTTT. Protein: CASRYFMNTEAFF.

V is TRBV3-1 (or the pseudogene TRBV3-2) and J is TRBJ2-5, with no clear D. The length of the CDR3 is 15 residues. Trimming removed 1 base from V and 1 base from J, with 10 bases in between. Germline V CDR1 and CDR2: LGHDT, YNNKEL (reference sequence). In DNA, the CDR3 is TGTGCCAGCAGCCAAGCCGGTGCCGTCCAAGAGACCCAGTACTTC. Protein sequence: CASSQAGAVQETQYF.

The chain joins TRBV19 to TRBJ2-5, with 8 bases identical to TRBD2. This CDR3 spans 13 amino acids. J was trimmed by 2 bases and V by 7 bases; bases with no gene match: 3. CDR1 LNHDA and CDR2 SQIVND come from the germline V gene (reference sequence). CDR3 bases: TGTGCCAGTAAAACTAGCGGACAAGAGACCCAGTACTTC. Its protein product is CASKTSGQETQYF.

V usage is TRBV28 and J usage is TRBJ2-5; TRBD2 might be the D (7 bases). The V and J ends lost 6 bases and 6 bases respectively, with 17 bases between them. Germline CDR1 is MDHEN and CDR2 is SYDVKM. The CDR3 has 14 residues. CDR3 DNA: TGTGCCAGCAGAACGGGGGGCCGGGTGAAGACCCAGTACTTC. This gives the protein CASRTGGRVKTQYF. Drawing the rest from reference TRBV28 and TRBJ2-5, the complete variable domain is DVKVTQSSRYLVKRTGEKVFLECVQDMDHENMFWYRQDPGLGLRLIYFSYDVKMKEKGDIPEGYSVSREKKERFSLILESASTNQTSMYLCASRTGGRVKTQYFGPGTRLLVL.

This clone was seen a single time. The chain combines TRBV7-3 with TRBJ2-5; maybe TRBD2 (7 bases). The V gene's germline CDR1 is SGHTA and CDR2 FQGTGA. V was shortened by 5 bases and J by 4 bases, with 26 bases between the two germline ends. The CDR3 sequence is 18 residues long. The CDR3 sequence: CASSPRRGGIWRSETQYF. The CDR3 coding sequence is TGTGCCAGCAGCCCTCGAAGGGGGGGGATTTGGAGGTCAGAGACCCAGTACTTC.